This T cell receptor beta chain came from a study of CD8+ T cells in alopecia areata. In the study overall: Tofacitinib therapy lasting 6 to 18 months was followed by 6 months off drug. General observations from the study: An increase in clonality over normal scalp was evident in lesional scalp, especially alopecia totalis/universalis. Relative to mice, TCR sharing across patients was less clear, a difference possibly HLA-related.

CDR3 size: 14 residues. From germline, CDR1 is LNHNV and CDR2 YYDKDF (reference sequence). V was clipped by 3 bases and J by 0 bases, with 8 bases between them. This clone was seen a few times. Its specificity is unknown. Following extraction, RNA underwent reverse transcription to cDNA, which served as the sequencing template. TCRdb keeps only in-frame clones here, not all; method: immunoSEQ multiplex PCR. The sample holds 80,000 to 100,000 clones; about 40% are singletons and the top ten take about 1.2%. The V gene is TRBV15, the J gene TRBJ2-5; possible D gene TRBD1, 6 bases. The clonotype was recovered from a human donor with alopecia areata. The specimen was CD4+ T cells sorted from blood. CDR3 sequence (DNA): TGTGCCACCAGCAGGAGACAGGACCAAGAGACCCAGTACTTC. Translated: CATSRRQDQETQYF.